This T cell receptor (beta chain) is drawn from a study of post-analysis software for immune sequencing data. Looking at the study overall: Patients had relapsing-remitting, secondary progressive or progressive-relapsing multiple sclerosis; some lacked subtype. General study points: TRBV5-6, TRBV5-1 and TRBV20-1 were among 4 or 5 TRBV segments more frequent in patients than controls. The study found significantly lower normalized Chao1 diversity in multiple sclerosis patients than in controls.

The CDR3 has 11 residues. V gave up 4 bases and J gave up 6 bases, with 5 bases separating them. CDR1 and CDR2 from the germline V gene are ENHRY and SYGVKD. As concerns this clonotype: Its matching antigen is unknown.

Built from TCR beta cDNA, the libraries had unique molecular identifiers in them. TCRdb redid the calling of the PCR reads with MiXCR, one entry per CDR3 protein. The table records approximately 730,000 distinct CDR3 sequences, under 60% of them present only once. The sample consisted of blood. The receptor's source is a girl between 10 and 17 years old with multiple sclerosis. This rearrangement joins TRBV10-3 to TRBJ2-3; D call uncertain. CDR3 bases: TGTGCCATCAGTGGGGTCGATACGCAGTATTTT. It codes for CAISGVDTQYF.